This T cell receptor beta chain was observed in a study of T cell changes during pregnancy in multiple sclerosis. Assay: immunoSEQ multiplex PCR; the TCRdb copy retains only in-frame clones and omits some. In the table there are 70,000 to 85,000 clones, under 95% of which are singletons. This receptor was identified in a female donor with multiple sclerosis, enrolled in a pregnancy study. The sequencing used peripheral blood, collected before pregnancy.

The CDR3 spells CASSPGGVQGLTEAFF. The CDR3 DNA reads as TGTGCCAGCAGCCCGGGGGGGGTACAGGGCCTCACTGAAGCTTTCTTT. This rearrangement joins TRBV5-4 to TRBJ1-1; a weak D match, TRBD1 (6 bases). The CDR3 is made up of 16 amino acids. The V and J ends lost 4 bases and 4 bases respectively, with 20 bases between them. Germline CDR1 and CDR2: SGHNT and YYREEE (reference sequence). The variable domain in full, with the rest retrieved from reference TRBV5-4 and TRBJ1-1, is ETGVTQSPTHLIKTRGQQVTLRCSSQSGHNTVSWYQQALGQGPQFIFQYYREEENGRGNFPPRFSGLQFPNYSSELNVNALELDDSALYLCASSPGGVQGLTEAFFGQGTRLTVV.